These 25 T cell receptor beta chains came from one sample sequenced in a study of blood T cell repertoires in COVID-19. The protocol was immunoSEQ multiplex PCR, while the TCRdb copy is restricted to in-frame clones and leaves out a portion. Here the sample spans 110,000 to 150,000 clones, 80% being singletons. Input material: peripheral blood. The receptors derive from a man aged 70-80 years who had recovered from COVID-19.

V is TRBV6-5 and J is TRBJ2-7; D is perhaps TRBD2 (5 bases). This CDR3 has 12 residues. With 10 bases removed from V and 5 bases from J, the gap between germline ends came to 15 bases. Looked up from germline, CDR1 is MNHEY and CDR2 is SVGAGI. CDR3 bases: TGTGCCACCCCGACGCTCGGGAACGAGCAGTACTTC. Its translation is CATPTLGNEQYF.

The CDR3 coding sequence is TGTGCCAGCAGGGCCGGGACAGGGACCTCTGGGGCCAACGTCCTGACTTTC. Amino acid sequence: CASRAGTGTSGANVLTF. This sequence joins TRBV5-6 and TRBJ2-6, with 9 bases that match TRBD1. The CDR3 length is 17 residues. Trimming took 5 bases from V and 0 from J; bases not matched to a gene: 6. CDR1 is SGHDT, CDR2 YYEEEE, per germline. The complete variable domain, with remaining parts taken from reference TRBV5-6 and TRBJ2-6, reads DAGVTQSPTHLIKTRGQQVTLRCSPKSGHDTVSWYQQALGQGPQFIFQYYEEEERQRGNFPDRFSGHQFPNYSSELNVNALLLGDSALYLCASRAGTGTSGANVLTFGAGSRLTVL.

The chain employs TRBV7-3 and TRBJ2-1; 15 bases map to TRBD2. Germline CDR1 and CDR2: SGHTA and FQGTGA. The CDR3 is made up of 17 amino acids. Trimming at V came to 1 base and at J to 5 bases, leaving 3 bases not matched to a gene. CDR3 coding DNA: TGTGCCAGCAGCTTAATGGGACTAGCGGGAGGTGACAATGAGCAGTTCTTC. It translates to CASSLMGLAGGDNEQFF.

The rearrangement uses TRBV2 and TRBJ2-3; TRBD2 aligns across 9 bases. The germline CDR1 and CDR2 sequences are SNHLY and FYNNEI. This CDR3 spans 16 amino acids. The V and J ends lost 0 bases and 6 bases, in that order; junction bases with no gene match: 7. CDR3 bases: TGTGCCAGCAGTGAAGCTCGACTAGCGGATGTGGATACGCAGTATTTT. It specifies CASSEARLADVDTQYF.

The chain uses TRBV19 and TRBJ2-6; 8 bases line up with TRBD1. J was trimmed by 2 bases and V by 5 bases; bases with no gene match: 2. The CDR3 is 15 amino acids. Germline assignment: CDR1 LNHDA and CDR2 SQIVND (reference sequence). CDR3 in DNA: TGTGCCAGTAGTCACAGGGGGACTGGGGCCAACGTCCTGACTTTC. Translating it yields CASSHRGTGANVLTF.

The chain combines TRBV29-1 with TRBJ1-2; D possibly corresponds to TRBD1 (5 bases). Germline V CDR1 and CDR2: SQVTM, ANQGSEA. Between the trimmed V and J ends, which lost 4 bases and 0 bases, there was a span of 9 bases. This CDR3 comprises 13 residues. The CDR3 DNA follows: TGCAGCGTTGCCGGGGGACCTAACTATGGCTACACCTTC. The encoded protein is CSVAGGPNYGYTF.

This chain joins TRBV10-1 and TRBJ2-2; 8 bases fit TRBD1. J lost 8 bases, V lost 5 bases, and 10 bases had no gene match. CDR1 and CDR2 (germline): WNHNN, SYGVQD (reference sequence). This CDR3 spans 15 amino acids. DNA for the CDR3: TGCGCCAGCAGTCGTACTCAGGGGGCCGAGGGGGAGCTGTTTTTT. The encoded protein is CASSRTQGAEGELFF.

V gene TRBV28 combines with J gene TRBJ2-1, with D possibly being TRBD2 (7 bases). The CDR3 totals 15 residues. V lost 3 bases and J 1 base, leaving 10 bases between the germline ends. CDR1 and CDR2 from the germline V gene are MDHEN and SYDVKM. The CDR3 coding sequence is TGTGCCAGCAGTTTCGGGGGGCAATCCTACAATGAGCAGTTCTTC. Amino acid sequence: CASSFGGQSYNEQFF.

The chain links TRBV6-5 to TRBJ2-7; 7 bases are a match to TRBD2. V lost 5 bases to trimming and J lost 2 bases; unmatched junction nucleotides: 9. Germline V gene lookup returns CDR1 MNHEY and CDR2 SVGAGI. This CDR3 has 15 amino acids. As DNA, the CDR3 is TGTGCCAGCAGTCGCCGGGACTACTCAACCTACGAGCAGTACTTC. This gives the protein CASSRRDYSTYEQYF.

CDR3 residues: CASSYSAVTSYNEQFF. DNA of the CDR3: TGTGCCAGCAGTTACTCGGCAGTCACCTCCTACAATGAGCAGTTCTTC. V usage is TRBV6-2 or TRBV6-3 and J usage is TRBJ2-1, with D unclear. CDR3 length equals 16 residues. Germline CDR1 reads MNHEY; CDR2 reads SVGEGT. Trimming took off 0 bases at V and 0 bases at J, with 9 bases between the two ends.

This clone is medium-sized (0.01 to 0.1%) by share. The rearrangement uses TRBV7-3 and TRBJ2-1, with D tentatively TRBD1 (5 bases). The CDR3 contains 13 residues. V was cut by 5 bases and J by 6 bases, with 11 bases left in between. Germline CDR1 is SGHTA and CDR2 is FQGTGA. This chain's CDR3 is CASSAGNLNEQFF. The CDR3 DNA reads as TGTGCCAGCAGCGCAGGGAACCTCAATGAGCAGTTCTTC.

This chain connects TRBV20-1 to TRBJ2-7, with D hard to call. The V gene lost 7 bases and the J gene lost 3 bases, with 10 bases spanning the gap. CDR3 size: 11 residues. CDR1 is DFQATT and CDR2 is SNEGSKA in the germline V gene (reference sequence). CDR3 protein: CSVSSDYEQYF. For the CDR3, the DNA is TGCAGTGTAAGCTCCGACTACGAGCAGTACTTC.

The chain uses TRBV3-1 (or the pseudogene TRBV3-2) and TRBJ2-2; a possible D gene is TRBD2 (6 bases). Trimming shortened V by 0 bases and J by 1 base, and 12 bases separated the two germline ends. The germline V gene has CDR1 LGHDT and CDR2 YNNKEL (reference sequence). CDR3 length: 17 amino acids. CDR3 protein: CASSQDILAGNTGELFF. In DNA form, the CDR3 reads TGTGCCAGCAGCCAAGATATACTAGCTGGGAACACCGGGGAGCTGTTTTTT.

This clone was seen a handful of times. The chain recombines TRBV3-1 (or the pseudogene TRBV3-2) with TRBJ1-6; TRBD1 matches 7 bases. Germline V CDR1 and CDR2: LGHDT, YNNKEL (reference sequence). Trimming cost V 4 bases and J 7 bases; bases outside gene matches: 13. The CDR3 consists of 17 residues. CDR3 residues: CASSLTGIPGPNSPLHF. The CDR3 region has the DNA TGTGCCAGCAGCCTGACAGGGATTCCGGGTCCCAATTCACCCCTCCACTTT.

This chain joins TRBV5-1 and TRBJ1-5; possible D gene TRBD1, 6 bases. Between the trimmed V and J ends, which lost 4 bases and 3 bases, there was a span of 8 bases. This CDR3 region has 13 residues. Germline V gene data show CDR1 as SGHRS and CDR2 as YFSETQ. This CDR3 reads CASSAGANQPQHF. DNA for the CDR3: TGCGCCAGCAGCGCAGGGGCCAATCAGCCCCAGCATTTT.

The chain has TRBV6-5 and TRBJ2-7; TRBD1 aligns across 7 bases. Germline CDR1 reads MNHEY; CDR2 reads SVGAGI. J gave up 4 bases and V 4 bases, and 10 bases lay outside the gene matches. The CDR3 runs to 15 residues. The CDR3 sequence: CASSSRQGTGYEQYF. The DNA of the CDR3 is TGTGCCAGCAGTTCTCGACAGGGTACGGGGTACGAGCAGTACTTC.

With regard to this clone: The same CDR3 can be traced to other DNA sequences in this sample. The CDR3 here is CASSLSGQGYEQYF. The CDR3 bases are TGTGCCAGCAGCTTGTCCGGACAGGGGTACGAGCAGTACTTC. The chain is built from TRBV5-5 and TRBJ2-7, with 9 bases identical to TRBD1. The CDR3 is 14 residues long. Germline-derived CDR1 and CDR2 are SGHKS and YYEKEE (reference sequence). Losses at the gene ends were 1 base for V and 4 bases for J; bases not matched to a gene: 3.

This clone appeared once. The rearrangement uses TRBV5-4 and TRBJ2-1; D might be TRBD2 (6 bases). Per the germline V gene, CDR1 is SGHNT and CDR2 is YYREEE (reference sequence). The CDR3 is 15 residues long. The germline V and J ends were trimmed by 4 bases and 1 base, with 12 bases remaining between them. The CDR3 region is CASSPAAGSYNEQFF. The CDR3 DNA reads as TGTGCCAGCAGCCCCGCGGCGGGGTCCTACAATGAGCAGTTCTTC.

V and J are TRBV7-9 and TRBJ2-3; a weak D match, TRBD2 (5 bases). V was clipped by 4 bases and J by 5 bases, with 25 bases between them. CDR3 length: 18 residues. Germline V gene data show CDR1 as SEHNR and CDR2 as FQNEAQ (reference sequence). CDR3 nucleotide sequence: TGTGCCAGCAGCTACTACCGTTGGAGCGGCCCCGGGCTAGATACGCAGTATTTT. Residues: CASSYYRWSGPGLDTQYF. Full variable domain (outside the CDR3, taken from reference TRBV7-9 and TRBJ2-3): DTGVSQNPRHKITKRGQNVTFRCDPISEHNRLYWYRQTLGQGPEFLTYFQNEAQLEKSRLLSDRFSAERPKGSFSTLEIQRTEQGDSAMYLCASSYYRWSGPGLDTQYFGPGTRLTVL.

V is TRBV5-4 and J is TRBJ2-5, with 7 bases that match TRBD2. V was pared by 3 bases and J by 2 bases, with 10 bases of the junction left unmatched. The germline CDR1 and CDR2 sequences are SGHNT and YYREEE (reference sequence). This CDR3 comprises 16 residues. The CDR3 loop reads CASSSRRDYAQETQYF. The CDR3 DNA reads as TGTGCCAGCAGCTCCAGAAGGGACTACGCTCAAGAGACCCAGTACTTC.

This clone was counted between two and nine times. The rearrangement links TRBV9 to TRBJ2-5, with 8 bases identical to TRBD2. The trim removed 8 bases at V and 1 base at J, leaving 4 bases unmatched. CDR1 and CDR2 from the germline V gene are SGDLS and YYNGEE. This CDR3 has 13 residues. The CDR3 here is CASSSGIQETQYF. DNA for the CDR3: TGTGCCAGTAGTAGCGGGATCCAAGAGACCCAGTACTTC.

This CDR3 reads CASSQDRPGGRETQYF. For the CDR3, the DNA is TGTGCCAGCAGCCAAGATCGGCCAGGGGGCAGAGAGACCCAGTACTTC. The rearrangement joins TRBV3-1 (or the pseudogene TRBV3-2) to TRBJ2-5; 8 bases map to TRBD1. CDR3 length: 16 residues. The J segment lost 4 bases and the V segment lost 0 bases, leaving 7 bases of the junction unmatched. The germline CDR1 and CDR2 sequences are LGHDT and YNNKEL (reference sequence).

This clone was observed a few times. The chain carries TRBV30 and TRBJ2-7; D may be TRBD2 (5 bases). Trimming removed 0 bases from V and 7 bases from J, with 13 bases in between. Germline values: CDR1 GTSNPN, CDR2 SVGIG (reference sequence). The CDR3 covers 13 residues. CDR3 bases: TGTGCCTGGAGTGTCTTCCGGACTTCGGAGCAGTACTTC. This gives the protein CAWSVFRTSEQYF.

This chain uses TRBV27 with TRBJ2-7; D not certain. CDR1 MNHEY and CDR2 SMNVEV come from the germline V gene (reference sequence). V lost 2 bases and J 6 bases, leaving 17 bases between the germline ends. The CDR3 is made up of 15 amino acids. The CDR3 sequence: CASSLTPAQSAEQYF. As DNA, the CDR3 is TGTGCCAGCAGTTTAACACCCGCGCAAAGCGCCGAGCAGTACTTC.

The gene calls are TRBV2 and TRBJ2-7; maybe TRBD2 (5 bases). Germline-derived CDR1 and CDR2 are SNHLY and FYNNEI. V lost 7 bases and J 5 bases, leaving 15 bases between the germline ends. CDR3 length equals 13 residues. The DNA for the CDR3 is TGTGCCAGCAATCGGGGAAATGTCGACGAGCAGTACTTC. Its translation is CASNRGNVDEQYF. Using reference TRBV2 and TRBJ2-7 for the parts outside the CDR3, the full variable domain is EPEVTQTPSHQVTQMGQEVILRCVPISNHLYFYWYRQILGQKVEFLVSFYNNEISEKSEIFDDQFSVERPDGSNFTLKIRSTKLEDSAMYFCASNRGNVDEQYFGPGTRLTVT.